Reported below is one T cell receptor (beta chain). The sample comes from a study of blood T cell repertoires in COVID-19. Between the trimmed V and J ends, which lost 4 bases and 8 bases, there was a span of 15 bases. This CDR3 comprises 14 residues. Germline V CDR1 and CDR2: SNHLY, FYNNEI. Assay used: immunoSEQ multiplex PCR; TCRdb lists only in-frame clones, some missing. The table shows about 210,000 clones, with roughly 90% occurring only once. This TCR derives from a woman between 40 and 50 years old with acute or convalescent COVID-19. Sequencing input: peripheral blood. The rearrangement joins TRBV2 to TRBJ2-1; TRBD1 might be the D (5 bases). The CDR3 DNA reads TGTGCCAGCAGTGCATCAACCAGGGTCGATGAGCAGTTCTTC. Translating it yields CASSASTRVDEQFF.